Listed here is a single TCR beta chain. Its antigen is unknown. Data came from immunoSEQ multiplex PCR; TCRdb stores just in-frame clones and leaves some out. The table shows about 100,000 clones, with roughly 90% occurring only once. This sample was taken from a study of T cell responses to AZD1222 COVID-19 vaccine. Overall study context: Second-dose intervals near 4 or 12 weeks were combined.

Findings and caveats of the study: Targeting of unmutated variant regions was reportedly seen in nearly half of spike-specific TCRs. Among AZD1222 vaccinees, only 5 to 7 were seropositive at baseline.

The material sequenced was peripheral blood, taken on day 0 of AZD1222 vaccination. The sequence was collected from an adult in good health.

CDR3 sequence reads: CASSAIGANQPQHF. CDR3 DNA: TGTGCCAGTAGCGCGATCGGGGCCAATCAGCCCCAGCATTTT. The chain uses TRBV19 and TRBJ1-5; a possible D gene is TRBD1 (5 bases). The CDR3 consists of 14 residues. V lost 6 bases to trimming and J lost 3 bases, with 12 bases between them. Germline V gives CDR1 LNHDA, CDR2 SQIVND (reference sequence). Full variable domain (rest looked up from reference TRBV19 and TRBJ1-5): DGGITQSPKYLFRKEGQNVTLSCEQNLNHDAMYWYRQDPGQGLRLIYYSQIVNDFQKGDIAEGYSVSREKKESFPLTVTSAQKNPTAFYLCASSAIGANQPQHFGDGTRLSIL.